The rows below give T cell receptor beta chains drawn from one sample of a study of blood T cell repertoires in COVID-19. Only in-frame clones appear in the TCRdb table, and some are missing; sequencing was by immunoSEQ multiplex PCR. The sample has around 56,000 clones; around 87% are singletons. Sequences were obtained from peripheral blood. Source of these receptors: a man in his sixties with active or convalescent COVID-19. The CDR3 runs from the conserved cysteine through the conserved F or W. D genes are given only for firm matches. Clone sizes are given selectively: once, few, many, or a class where the clone is expanded.

D,V,length,size,J,CDR3,DNA
NA,TRBV28,13,NA,TRBJ1-5,CASSANRDQPQHF,TGTGCCAGCAGCGCAAACAGGGACCAGCCCCAGCATTTT
TRBD1,TRBV6-6,14,NA,TRBJ1-5,CASDRDDSNQPQHF,TGTGCCAGCGACAGGGACGATAGCAATCAGCCCCAGCATTTT
NA,TRBV3-1/TRBV3-2,15,once,TRBJ1-2,CASSPYTGLNYGYTF,TGTGCCAGCAGCCCTTATACAGGGCTTAACTATGGCTACACCTTC
TRBD1,TRBV7-2,13,NA,TRBJ2-1,CASSLVRGPEQFF,TGTGCCAGCAGCTTAGTCAGGGGGCCTGAGCAGTTCTTC
TRBD2,TRBV25-1,14,NA,TRBJ2-5,CASSLAGRQETQYF,TGTGCCAGCTCCCTAGCGGGACGACAAGAGACCCAGTACTTC
TRBD1,TRBV6-2/TRBV6-3,16,NA,TRBJ1-5,CASSGGYRGYNQPQHF,TGTGCCAGCAGTGGGGGCTACAGGGGATATAATCAGCCCCAGCATTTT
NA,TRBV27,13,NA,TRBJ2-7,CASANGQTYEQYF,TGTGCCAGCGCAAACGGACAGACCTACGAGCAGTACTTC
TRBD1,TRBV5-1,14,NA,TRBJ1-2,CASSPSTGTYGYTF,TGCGCCAGCAGCCCTTCGACAGGGACCTATGGCTACACCTTC
NA,TRBV5-1,16,few,TRBJ2-1,CASSSGRGLPSDEQFF,TGCGCCAGCAGCTCCGGGCGGGGGCTACCAAGCGATGAGCAGTTCTTC
NA,TRBV6-5,15,NA,TRBJ1-1,CASSRREAGATEAFF,TGTGCCAGCAGTCGCCGGGAGGCAGGGGCCACTGAAGCTTTCTTT
NA,TRBV9,16,NA,TRBJ1-4,CASSVRPTGSGEKLFF,TGTGCCAGCAGCGTTCGTCCGACAGGTTCTGGTGAAAAACTGTTTTTT
NA,TRBV6-6,14,NA,TRBJ2-3,CASSYRLTTDTQYF,TGTGCCAGCAGTTACAGACTTACCACAGATACGCAGTATTTT
TRBD2,TRBV20-1,15,NA,TRBJ2-3,CSASRAGGGADTQYF,TGCAGTGCTAGTCGTGCGGGAGGGGGCGCAGATACGCAGTATTTT
TRBD2,TRBV9,16,NA,TRBJ2-2,CASSATTSASTGELFF,TGTGCCAGCAGCGCAACGACTAGCGCGAGCACCGGGGAGCTGTTTTTT
NA,TRBV2,15,NA,TRBJ1-2,CASSYTPGSLSGYTF,TGTGCCAGCAGTTACACTCCGGGATCTCTGTCGGGCTACACCTTC
NA,TRBV10-3,11,NA,TRBJ2-7,CAISASYEQYF,TGTGCCATCAGTGCTAGTTACGAGCAGTACTTC
TRBD2,TRBV19,15,once,TRBJ2-5,CASSPGVAGPMTQYF,TGTGCCAGTAGCCCCGGGGTAGCGGGGCCTATGACCCAGTACTTC
TRBD1,TRBV9,15,NA,TRBJ2-2,CASSVEGQFTGELFF,TGTGCCAGCAGCGTAGAGGGACAGTTCACCGGGGAGCTGTTTTTT
TRBD1,TRBV19,16,NA,TRBJ1-5,CASSPGQGAIYQPQHF,TGTGCCAGTAGCCCGGGGCAGGGGGCAATTTATCAGCCCCAGCATTTT
TRBD2,TRBV5-5,15,NA,TRBJ2-1,CASSLSPSGRAWDIF,TGTGCCAGCAGCTTGTCGCCTAGCGGGAGGGCGTGGGACATCTTC
TRBD1,TRBV5-1,15,few,TRBJ2-1,CASSSRDSSYNEQFF,TGCGCCAGCAGTTCCCGGGACAGTTCCTACAATGAGCAGTTCTTC
NA,TRBV19,14,NA,TRBJ1-1,CASSDPGVRTEAFF,TGTGCCAGTAGTGATCCGGGGGTACGTACTGAAGCTTTCTTT
TRBD1,TRBV10-3,15,NA,TRBJ1-2,CAISESQGALNGYTF,TGTGCCATCAGTGAGTCTCAGGGGGCATTAAATGGCTACACCTTC